The rows below give T cell receptor beta chains drawn from one sample of a study of OX40 agonist ivuxolimab in advanced cancers. Produced via immunoSEQ multiplex PCR; TCRdb's table is partial and in-frame only. The table lists about 32,000 clones, approximately 90% of them singletons, with approximately 27% in the top ten. Sequencing used CD4+ or CD8+ T cells sorted from blood, obtained in a trial of the OX40 agonist ivuxolimab. These receptors all come from an adult with an advanced solid tumor such as melanoma, head and neck, liver or kidney cancer. CDR3s include the opening cysteine and the closing phenylalanine or tryptophan. D genes are given only for firm matches. Clone sizes are given selectively: once, few, many, or a class where the clone is expanded.

d_gene,v_gene,abundance,j_gene,CDR3nt,CDR3aa
-,TRBV11-3,-,TRBJ1-1,TGTGCCAGCAGTCCACCGTTGGCGGGCCGAGAAGCTTTCTTT,CASSPPLAGREAFF
TRBD2,TRBV12-5,once,TRBJ2-1,TGTGCTAGTGGTCAAGGGACTAGCTCCTACAATGAGCAGTTCTTC,CASGQGTSSYNEQFF
TRBD1,TRBV5-6,-,TRBJ1-1,TGTGCCAGCAGCACAATACAGGGGACTGAAGCTTTCTTT,CASSTIQGTEAFF
TRBD1,TRBV2,-,TRBJ2-2,TGTGCCAGCAGACAGGGGGCGGCCGGGGAGCTGTTTTTT,CASRQGAAGELFF
TRBD1,TRBV9,-,TRBJ2-1,TGTGCCAGCAGCGCGACAGGGGAGCAGTTCTTC,CASSATGEQFF
TRBD2,TRBV4-1,-,TRBJ2-7,TGCGCCAGCAGCTCCTGGACTAGCGGGAGGTTAGTGGCCTACGAGCAGTACTTC,CASSSWTSGRLVAYEQYF
-,TRBV6-5,-,TRBJ2-7,TGTGCCAGCAGTTACTCTCTTGGGGTCGAGCAGTACTTC,CASSYSLGVEQYF
TRBD1,TRBV5-1,-,TRBJ2-1,TGCGCCAGCAGCTACACCGAGCGGACAGGGCCCTACAATGAGCAGTTCTTC,CASSYTERTGPYNEQFF
TRBD1,TRBV11-1,-,TRBJ1-2,TGTGCCAGCAGCTCTAGGACAGGCTATGGCTACACCTTC,CASSSRTGYGYTF
TRBD1,TRBV6-6,-,TRBJ2-2,TGTGCCAGCAGTTACACTTGGACAGGACGCGGCGGGGAGCTGTTTTTT,CASSYTWTGRGGELFF
TRBD2,TRBV7-6,-,TRBJ2-7,TGTGCCAGCAGCCCCTTGACTAGCGGGGGGGCCTACGAGCAGTACTTC,CASSPLTSGGAYEQYF
-,TRBV7-6,-,TRBJ2-5,TGTGCCAGCAGCTTAGTGGGGACTCCAGCCGAGACCCAGTACTTC,CASSLVGTPAETQYF
TRBD2,TRBV2,-,TRBJ2-5,TGTGCCAGCAGTGAATTGGAGCGGGAGCTGAGAAGGCAGGAGACCCAGTACTTC,CASSELERELRRQETQYF
TRBD1,TRBV2,-,TRBJ2-7,TGTGCCAGCAGTGAAACCTTAGGGGGCAACTCCTACGAGCAGTACTTC,CASSETLGGNSYEQYF
TRBD1,TRBV10-2,-,TRBJ2-4,TGCGCCAGCAGCGGAGGACAGGGGGATTACTTC,CASSGGQGDYF
-,TRBV5-8,-,TRBJ1-1,TGTGCCAGCAGCTTGGACCTACTGGGGAACACTGAAGCTTTCTTT,CASSLDLLGNTEAFF
TRBD1,TRBV10-1,-,TRBJ2-3,TGCGCCAGCAGTGATGAGGACAGGGGAGATACGCAGTATTTT,CASSDEDRGDTQYF
-,TRBV19,-,TRBJ1-2,TGTGCCAGTAGTATATCGGTGAACTATGGCTACACCTTC,CASSISVNYGYTF
TRBD2,TRBV10-1,-,TRBJ2-1,TGCGCCAGCAGTGTTCTAGCGGGAAGCTCCTACAATGAGCAGTTCTTC,CASSVLAGSSYNEQFF
-,TRBV9,-,TRBJ2-3,TGTGCCAGCAGCACTGGGGGGACAGATACGCAGTATTTT,CASSTGGTDTQYF
-,TRBV28,-,TRBJ2-2,TGTGCCAGCTCACGTCCCGGGACAAGCTACACCGGGGAGCTGTTTTTT,CASSRPGTSYTGELFF
TRBD1,TRBV28,-,TRBJ1-2,TGTGCCAGCAGTTCGCCGGGACAGGTGCCTACGGCTGGCTACACCTTC,CASSSPGQVPTAGYTF
TRBD2,TRBV4-1,-,TRBJ2-7,TGCGCCAGCAGCCACCAATGGGAGGGGAGATACGAGCAGTACTTC,CASSHQWEGRYEQYF
TRBD2,TRBV7-7,-,TRBJ2-5,TGTGCCAGCAGCTTAGAGCTAGCGGGGACTCAAGAGACCCAGTACTTC,CASSLELAGTQETQYF
-,TRBV5-8,-,TRBJ1-5,TGTGCCAGCAGCTTGCGTCGGCTCGAGAATCAGCCCCAGCATTTT,CASSLRRLENQPQHF
TRBD1,TRBV5-4,-,TRBJ1-6,TGTGCCAGCAGCTACCAGGGGGATTCACCCCTCCACTTT,CASSYQGDSPLHF
TRBD1,TRBV14,-,TRBJ2-1,TGTGCCAGCAGCATACCCGGGGGGACAGGGTGGAATGAGCAGTTCTTC,CASSIPGGTGWNEQFF
-,TRBV7-8,-,TRBJ1-3,TGTGCCAGCAGCCCAGCCTCTGGAAACACCATATATTTT,CASSPASGNTIYF
-,TRBV10-2,-,TRBJ2-2,TGCGCCAGCAGTGAGCTAACGGGGGAGCTGTTTTTT,CASSELTGELFF
-,TRBV28,-,TRBJ1-5,TGTGCCAGCAGCCCCAACGGCTTCGGCAATCAGCCCCAGCATTTT,CASSPNGFGNQPQHF
-,TRBV19,-,TRBJ2-1,TGTGCCAGTAGTATAGGTAATTATGAGCAGTTCTTC,CASSIGNYEQFF
-,TRBV13,-,TRBJ2-1,TGTGCCAGCAGCTCAACCCGGCTGATGAGCATGGAGGAGCAGTTCTTC,CASSSTRLMSMEEQFF
-,TRBV7-9,few,TRBJ2-1,TGTGCCAGCAGCCCGGACCCCAATGAGCAGTTCTTC,CASSPDPNEQFF
TRBD2,TRBV7-6,-,TRBJ2-3,TGTGCCAGCAGCCGGACTAGCGGCACAGATACGCAGTATTTT,CASSRTSGTDTQYF
-,TRBV5-5,few,TRBJ2-2,TGTGCCAGCAGCTCTAGACTCGGGACCGGGGAGCTGTTTTTT,CASSSRLGTGELFF
-,TRBV7-9,-,TRBJ2-2,TGTGCCAGCAGCTTAGCTGGGACACCGAACACCGGGGAGCTGTTTTTT,CASSLAGTPNTGELFF
TRBD2,TRBV28,-,TRBJ2-3,TGTGCCAGCAGCGCCTTTAGCGGGAGGGCCGCAGATACGCAGTATTTT,CASSAFSGRAADTQYF
-,TRBV4-1,few,TRBJ1-4,TGCGCCAGCAGCCAAGACAGGATCTATGAAAAACTGTTTTTT,CASSQDRIYEKLFF
-,TRBV5-8,-,TRBJ1-5,TGTGCCAGCAGCTGGATAGGTGGCAATCAGCCCCAGCATTTT,CASSWIGGNQPQHF
-,TRBV14,-,TRBJ2-7,TGTGCCAGCAGCCAAGGTCACAGTTACTTCTACGAGCAGTACTTC,CASSQGHSYFYEQYF
-,TRBV27,once,TRBJ2-1,TGTGCCAGCAGTTTATACGCACCCTACAATGAGCAGTTCTTC,CASSLYAPYNEQFF
-,TRBV28,-,TRBJ2-2,TGTGCCAGCGGCGGGCTAGCGACGGACACCGGGGAGCTGTTTTTT,CASGGLATDTGELFF
-,TRBV6-1,-,TRBJ1-2,TGTGCCAGCATATTCCGCTGGGGCTACACCTTC,CASIFRWGYTF
-,TRBV27,once,TRBJ2-7,TGTGCCAGCAGTTTAAGTGCTTACGCCTACGAGCAGTACTTC,CASSLSAYAYEQYF
TRBD1,TRBV2,-,TRBJ2-7,TGTGCCAGCGAATCAGGGGGCAACGAGCAGTACTTC,CASESGGNEQYF